The next 32 T cell receptor beta chains were all read from a single sample in a study of radiation and T cells in renal cell carcinoma. Profiled with immunoSEQ multiplex PCR; TCRdb holds only in-frame clones, not every one. The sample yields fewer than 85,000 clones, around 89% seen once. Time point of the sample: blood 4 weeks post-SBRT, at nephrectomy. Documented treatment: 15 Gy SBRT to primary tumor, nephrectomy 4 weeks later. The source material was blood, sampled from a patient whose treatment included radiotherapy and nephrectomy. These receptor sequences come from a woman in her 70s with renal cell carcinoma.

This chain joins TRBV6-6 and TRBJ2-5, with a possible D match to TRBD2 (6 bases). Germline-derived CDR1 and CDR2 are MNHNY and SVGAGI (reference sequence). Trimming left V 2 bases short and J 11 bases short, with 15 bases between. There are 13 residues in the CDR3. CDR3 region: CASSYPQGGEQYF. CDR3 sequence (DNA): TGTGCCAGCAGTTACCCTCAGGGAGGTGAGCAGTACTTC.

The genes are TRBV4-2 and TRBJ1-4, with D perhaps matching TRBD1 (5 bases). This CDR3 contains 14 residues. Trimming removed 1 base from V and 8 bases from J, with 11 bases in between. Germline V gene sequence: CDR1 LGHNA, CDR2 YNFKEQ. DNA of the CDR3: TGTGCCAGCAGCCAAGGGGGGATTTCCGAAAAACTGTTTTTT. Translating gives CASSQGGISEKLFF.

The CDR3 nucleotides read TGTGCCAGCAGCGTGTTGGCCACCGGGGAGCTGTTTTTT. Translated: CASSVLATGELFF. The gene calls are TRBV9 and TRBJ2-2; D gene unclear. Trimming took 2 bases from V and 4 from J, leaving 6 bases between them. CDR3 length: 13 residues. Germline loops: CDR1 SGDLS, CDR2 YYNGEE.

This clone was counted once. The CDR3 coding sequence is TGCGCCAGCAGCTTGCAGGGGTCAGTCGTGGAAAAACTGTTTTTT. As protein: CASSLQGSVVEKLFF. V usage is TRBV5-1 and J usage is TRBJ1-4; a possible D gene is TRBD1 (6 bases). V dropped 1 base and J dropped 8 bases, with 15 bases sitting between them. This CDR3 comprises 15 residues. In germline, CDR1 is SGHRS, CDR2 YFSETQ.

DNA of the CDR3: TGTGCCAGCAGCGCCGAGTTAGGAGCGACCTACGAGCAGTACTTC. Residues: CASSAELGATYEQYF. This chain uses TRBV9 with TRBJ2-7, with D unresolved. The V end lost 3 bases, the J end lost 2 bases, and 15 bases lay between the germline ends. This CDR3 has 15 amino acids. In germline, CDR1 is SGDLS, CDR2 YYNGEE. The entire variable domain, with the rest obtained from reference TRBV9 and TRBJ2-7, is as follows: DSGVTQTPKHLITATGQRVTLRCSPRSGDLSVYWYQQSLDQGLQFLIQYYNGEERAKGNILERFSAQQFPDLHSELNLSSLELGDSALYFCASSAELGATYEQYFGPGTRLTVT.

The chain is built from TRBV6-1 and TRBJ2-7; 8 nucleotides align to TRBD1. Germline-derived CDR1 and CDR2 are MNHNS and SASEGT. This CDR3 spans 15 amino acids. Unmatched junction bases numbered 11, after V lost 8 bases and J lost 2 bases. The CDR3 reads CASRPTGVQAYEQYF. CDR3 coding DNA: TGTGCCAGCCGTCCGACAGGGGTGCAAGCCTACGAGCAGTACTTC.

The V call is TRBV7-9, the J call TRBJ2-5; 7 nucleotides line up with TRBD2. V was pared by 5 bases and J by 4 bases, with 4 bases of the junction left unmatched. Germline CDR1 is SEHNR and CDR2 is FQNEAQ (reference sequence). The CDR3 has 13 residues. CDR3 amino acids: CASSRLASETQYF. Here the CDR3 DNA reads TGTGCCAGCAGCCGACTAGCTTCAGAGACCCAGTACTTC.

V is TRBV2 and J is TRBJ2-2, with a weak D call TRBD1 (6 bases). Trimming took off 4 bases at V and 6 bases at J, with 9 bases between the two ends. Per germline, CDR1 SNHLY and CDR2 FYNNEI. The CDR3 extends over 13 amino acids. CDR3 residues: CASSVQGAGELFF. CDR3 sequence (DNA): TGTGCCAGCAGTGTACAGGGTGCCGGGGAGCTGTTTTTT.

Comments on this clone: Other DNA sequences of this sample code for an identical CDR3. The chain carries TRBV5-4 and TRBJ1-1; unclear D gene. Trimming cost V 0 bases and J 2 bases, with 5 bases left between them. Germline V lookup: CDR1 SGHNT, CDR2 YYREEE (reference sequence). The CDR3 totals 13 residues. Here the CDR3 reads CASSLEPNTEAFF. The CDR3 region has the DNA TGTGCCAGCAGCTTGGAGCCTAACACTGAAGCTTTCTTT.

This chain uses TRBV28 with TRBJ1-1, with D hard to call. Per germline, CDR1 MDHEN and CDR2 SYDVKM. This CDR3 spans 14 amino acids. V lost 6 bases to trimming and J lost 0 bases, with 11 bases between them. As DNA, the CDR3 is TGTGCCAGCAGACAGTTCGTAATGAACACTGAAGCTTTCTTT. It yields the protein CASRQFVMNTEAFF.

The chain has TRBV29-1 and TRBJ2-1; 9 bases line up with TRBD1. Germline CDR1 SQVTM, CDR2 ANQGSEA. CDR3 length equals 14 residues. The J segment lost 4 bases and the V segment lost 6 bases, leaving 7 bases of the junction unmatched. CDR3 region: CSVQGQGNYNEQFF. The CDR3 DNA is TGCAGCGTCCAGGGACAGGGAAATTACAATGAGCAGTTCTTC.

V usage is TRBV7-2 and J usage is TRBJ2-3; 7 bases match TRBD2. Trimming cost V 4 bases and J 12 bases; bases outside gene matches: 13. CDR3 length: 14 amino acids. Germline V gene lookup returns CDR1 SGHTA and CDR2 FQGNSA. Here the CDR3 DNA reads TGTGCCAGCAGCTATGGTAGTCAGCGGGGAATACAGTATTTT. It encodes CASSYGSQRGIQYF.

The rearrangement links TRBV30 to TRBJ1-2; possibly TRBD1 for D (5 bases). The CDR3 covers 13 residues. From germline, CDR1 is GTSNPN and CDR2 SVGIG (reference sequence). V was shortened by 0 bases and J by 4 bases, with 9 bases between the two germline ends. The CDR3: CAWSVNQGYGYTF. DNA of the CDR3: TGTGCCTGGAGTGTAAACCAGGGCTATGGCTACACCTTC.

The table lists this clone with a count of one. DNA for the CDR3: TGTGCCAGCTCTTCCGGGACCTCCTACGAGCAGTACTTC. Translating gives CASSSGTSYEQYF. This chain uses TRBV18 with TRBJ2-7, with D possibly being TRBD1 or TRBD2 (5 bases each). The germline CDR1 and CDR2 sequences are KGHSH and LQKENI. V was cut by 6 bases and J by 0 bases, with 9 bases left in between. The length of the CDR3 is 13 residues.

The chain has TRBV7-2 and TRBJ1-2; the D gene is possibly TRBD1 (5 bases). V was clipped by 5 bases and J by 0 bases, with 16 bases between them. Germline CDR1 SGHTA, CDR2 FQGNSA. The CDR3 totals 16 residues. The CDR3 DNA is TGTGCCAGCAGCCTGCCGGGGGTTTACTCTAACTATGGCTACACCTTC. Translated: CASSLPGVYSNYGYTF.

This clone was observed a single time. The chain links TRBV15 to TRBJ2-7; D is unclear. V was clipped by 0 bases and J by 5 bases, with 8 bases between them. Germline CDR1 reads LNHNV; CDR2 reads YYDKDF (reference sequence). The CDR3 is made up of 13 amino acids. The DNA of the CDR3 is TGTGCCACCAGCAGAGATAATGCCCACGAGCAGTACTTC. This codes for CATSRDNAHEQYF.

The chain employs TRBV19 and TRBJ1-3; 9 bases line up with TRBD1. V dropped 6 bases and J dropped 3; count of bases not matched to a gene: 6. Germline V gives CDR1 LNHDA, CDR2 SQIVND (reference sequence). The CDR3 sequence is 15 residues long. CDR3 coding DNA: TGTGCCAGTAGAGTACAGGACAGGGGTGGAAACACCATATATTTT. Amino acids: CASRVQDRGGNTIYF. The entire variable domain, with the rest obtained from reference TRBV19 and TRBJ1-3, is as follows: DGGITQSPKYLFRKEGQNVTLSCEQNLNHDAMYWYRQDPGQGLRLIYYSQIVNDFQKGDIAEGYSVSREKKESFPLTVTSAQKNPTAFYLCASRVQDRGGNTIYFGEGSWLTVV.

The V call is TRBV18, the J call TRBJ2-2, with 9 bases aligning to TRBD1. This CDR3 is built from 17 residues. Germline V lookup: CDR1 KGHSH, CDR2 LQKENI. Unmatched junction bases numbered 9, after V lost 4 bases and J lost 3 bases. The CDR3 protein is CASSRFPGQGDTGELFF. In DNA form, the CDR3 reads TGTGCCAGCTCACGTTTTCCGGGACAGGGAGACACCGGGGAGCTGTTTTTT. The variable domain in full, with the rest retrieved from reference TRBV18 and TRBJ2-2, is NAGVMQNPRHLVRRRGQEARLRCSPMKGHSHVYWYRQLPEEGLKFMVYLQKENIIDESGMPKERFSAEFPKEGPSILRIQQVVRGDSAAYFCASSRFPGQGDTGELFFGEGSRLTVL.

V and J are TRBV7-8 and TRBJ2-1, with TRBD2 matching over 8 bases. CDR1 is SGHVS, CDR2 FQNEAQ, per germline. CDR3 length equals 15 residues. V shed 5 bases and J 7 bases; nucleotides not matched to a gene: 10. The CDR3 DNA follows: TGTGCCAGCAGCGGTCTAGCGGGCGGAACTAATGAGCAGTTCTTC. It specifies CASSGLAGGTNEQFF. Full variable domain (rest looked up from reference TRBV7-8 and TRBJ2-1): GAGVSQSPRYKVAKRGQDVALRCDPISGHVSLFWYQQALGQGPEFLTYFQNEAQLDKSGLPSDRFFAERPEGSVSTLKIQRTQQEDSAVYLCASSGLAGGTNEQFFGPGTRLTVL.

This clone came up once. The chain joins TRBV2 to TRBJ1-4; TRBD1 aligns across 7 bases. The CDR3 covers 15 residues. J lost 5 bases, V lost 7 bases, and 10 bases had no gene match. CDR1 and CDR2 (germline): SNHLY, FYNNEI. The CDR3 loop is CASKFGTVRNEKLFF. CDR3 nucleotide sequence: TGTGCCAGCAAATTTGGGACAGTTAGAAATGAAAAACTGTTTTTT.

V and J are TRBV7-8 and TRBJ1-5; 8 nucleotides align to TRBD1. Germline V gives CDR1 SGHVS, CDR2 FQNEAQ. Losses at the gene ends were 1 base for V and 8 bases for J; bases not matched to a gene: 16. The CDR3 spans 18 residues. The CDR3 DNA reads TGTGCCAGCAGCTTAGGGGGTTCCGGGACAGGTAAACTAAAGCCCCAGCATTTT. Translating gives CASSLGGSGTGKLKPQHF.

V gene TRBV16 combines with J gene TRBJ1-1, with D possibly matching TRBD1 (6 bases). Germline assignment: CDR1 KGHSY and CDR2 FQNENV. V gave up 4 bases and J gave up 2 bases, with 14 bases separating them. This CDR3 is built from 15 residues. The CDR3 coding sequence is TGTGCCAGCAGCCCTTCCGGGACATCCAACACTGAAGCTTTCTTT. It is translated as CASSPSGTSNTEAFF.

The chain links TRBV10-3 to TRBJ2-3; the match to TRBD2 covers 9 bases. V was clipped by 11 bases and J by 2 bases; unmatched bases: 14. The CDR3 has 16 amino acids. Germline CDR1 and CDR2: ENHRY and SYGVKD. For the CDR3, the DNA is TGTGCCCATTCCGTCAAAGCGGGGGGTATCACAGATACGCAGTATTTT. It encodes CAHSVKAGGITDTQYF.

V gene TRBV6-5 combines with J gene TRBJ2-5; 9 bases fit TRBD2. Germline V gene data show CDR1 as MNHEY and CDR2 as SVGAGI. The CDR3 loop spans 16 amino acids. Losses at the gene ends were 2 bases for V and 5 bases for J; bases not matched to a gene: 9. This CDR3 is CASSYRGGAVWETQYF. In DNA form, the CDR3 reads TGTGCCAGCAGTTACCGCGGGGGGGCCGTATGGGAGACCCAGTACTTC.

The rearrangement uses TRBV18 and TRBJ1-2, with 7 bases identical to TRBD1. This CDR3 is 15 amino acids long. Germline CDR1 KGHSH, CDR2 LQKENI. V shed 1 base and J 3 bases; nucleotides not matched to a gene: 5. CDR3 in DNA: TGTGCCAGCTCACCACGAAGGGGGCAGGACTATGGCTACACCTTC. Translation: CASSPRRGQDYGYTF.

This chain uses TRBV6-5 with TRBJ1-6, with D perhaps matching TRBD1 (5 bases). The V gene's germline CDR1 is MNHEY and CDR2 SVGAGI. V gave up 1 base and J gave up 7 bases, with 14 bases separating them. This CDR3 spans 16 amino acids. The CDR3 protein is CASSYLGGNPNSPLHF. The CDR3 DNA reads as TGTGCCAGCAGTTACTTGGGGGGGAACCCGAATTCACCCCTCCACTTT.

CDR3: CASSNAGTSNTDTQYF. CDR3 coding DNA: TGTGCCAGCAGCAACGCCGGGACTTCTAACACAGATACGCAGTATTTT. The V call is TRBV7-2, the J call TRBJ2-3, with D possibly being TRBD2 (6 bases). Germline CDR1 is SGHTA and CDR2 is FQGNSA. The germline V and J ends were trimmed by 5 bases and 2 bases, with 17 bases remaining between them. The CDR3 is 16 residues long.

The chain links TRBV6-5 to TRBJ1-1, with a weak D call TRBD1 (6 bases). V lost 0 bases to trimming and J lost 1 base, with 9 bases between them. The CDR3 contains 15 residues. Germline assignment: CDR1 MNHEY and CDR2 SVGAGI. The CDR3 region is CASSYSIQGNTEAFF. The CDR3 nucleotides are TGTGCCAGCAGTTACTCGATACAGGGGAACACTGAAGCTTTCTTT.

This chain uses TRBV29-1 with TRBJ2-4; 8 nucleotides align to TRBD1. V shed 6 bases, J shed 5 bases, and the junction held 6 bases outside the gene matches. The CDR3 is 13 residues long. Per germline, CDR1 SQVTM and CDR2 ANQGSEA. The CDR3 sequence is CSVAQGAENIQYF. The CDR3 bases are TGCAGCGTGGCGCAGGGGGCAGAAAACATTCAGTACTTC.

The J gene is TRBJ1-2, the V gene TRBV5-4, with no clear D. This CDR3 spans 15 amino acids. CDR1 is SGHNT and CDR2 is YYREEE in the germline V gene (reference sequence). Trimming left V 2 bases short and J 8 bases short, with 19 bases between. DNA of the CDR3: TGTGCCAGCAGCTTCGGGCAGCGCTCTCCTGGAGGCTACACCTTC. Translating gives CASSFGQRSPGGYTF.

The chain uses TRBV28 and TRBJ1-6; D is unclear. Germline loops: CDR1 MDHEN, CDR2 SYDVKM. V dropped 6 bases and J dropped 10 bases, with 19 bases sitting between them. CDR3 size: 15 residues. The CDR3 nucleotides read TGTGCCAGCAGCTCCCCGTTGTTTGGTTCCTCACCCCTCCACTTT. This gives the protein CASSSPLFGSSPLHF.

The chain recombines TRBV7-6 with TRBJ1-1; no definite D call. Looked up from germline, CDR1 is SGHVS and CDR2 is FNYEAQ. V dropped 5 bases and J dropped 4 bases, with 11 bases sitting between them. The CDR3 runs 13 residues. CDR3 loop: CASSPSGLTEAFF. The DNA of the CDR3 is TGTGCCAGCAGCCCGTCAGGTCTCACTGAAGCTTTCTTT. The full variable domain, in which reference TRBV7-6 and TRBJ1-1 provide the parts outside the CDR3, is GAGVSQSPRYKVTKRGQDVALRCDPISGHVSLYWYRQALGQGPEFLTYFNYEAQQDKSGLPNDRFSAERPEGSISTLTIQRTEQRDSAMYRCASSPSGLTEAFFGQGTRLTVV.